Presented here are 9 T cell receptor beta chains from one specimen sequenced in a study of blood T cell repertoires in COVID-19. The method was immunoSEQ multiplex PCR; TCRdb's version includes in-frame clones alone and lacks a portion of them. The table records approximately 400,000 clones, around 87% of them present only once. The source material was PBMCs or T cells enriched from blood (not recorded which). The source of these receptors is a man aged 25-45 years who had recovered from COVID-19.

The chain joins TRBV7-2 to TRBJ2-7; D remains unclear. The CDR3 has 14 amino acids. V shed 6 bases and J shed 3 bases, with 15 bases lying between them. The V gene's germline CDR1 is SGHTA and CDR2 FQGNSA. CDR3 sequence (DNA): TGTGCCAGCAGTTTTTACGGCACGGGCTACGAGCAGTACTTC. It translates to CASSFYGTGYEQYF. The entire variable domain, with the rest obtained from reference TRBV7-2 and TRBJ2-7, is as follows: GAGVSQSPSNKVTEKGKDVELRCDPISGHTALYWYRQSLGQGLEFLIYFQGNSAPDKSGLPSDRFSAERTGGSVSTLTIQRTQQEDSAVYLCASSFYGTGYEQYFGPGTRLTVT.

The rearrangement links TRBV3-1 (or the pseudogene TRBV3-2) to TRBJ1-5; TRBD1 might be the D (5 bases). Germline-derived CDR1 and CDR2 are LGHDT and YNNKEL (reference sequence). This CDR3 spans 14 amino acids. V was pared by 5 bases and J by 1 base, with 9 bases between. CDR3 residues: CASSEDTSNQPQHF. CDR3 bases: TGTGCCAGCAGCGAGGACACGAGCAATCAGCCCCAGCATTTT.

V gene TRBV29-1 combines with J gene TRBJ1-2, with D tentatively TRBD1 (5 bases). The V end lost 7 bases, the J end lost 4 bases, and 13 bases lay between the germline ends. Germline V lookup: CDR1 SQVTM, CDR2 ANQGSEA. The CDR3 has 12 amino acids. The CDR3 bases are TGCAGCGAAATATCGGGGGGCTATGGCTACACCTTC. Its translation: CSEISGGYGYTF.

Here the CDR3 reads CASRRGGAFQPQHF. The CDR3, as DNA: TGTGCCAGCAGGAGAGGGGGCGCCTTCCAGCCCCAGCATTTT. The rearrangement uses TRBV2 and TRBJ1-5; TRBD1 matches 7 bases. J gave up 7 bases and V 6 bases, and 9 bases lay outside the gene matches. CDR3 length: 14 amino acids. Germline V gives CDR1 SNHLY, CDR2 FYNNEI.

The genes are TRBV4-3 and TRBJ1-2; unclear D gene. Germline CDR1 LGHNA, CDR2 YSLEER. This CDR3 region has 16 residues. Trimming removed 0 bases from V and 2 bases from J, with 13 bases in between. The CDR3 region is CASSQEEASLNYGYTF. DNA of the CDR3: TGCGCCAGCAGCCAAGAAGAGGCCAGCTTGAACTATGGCTACACCTTC.

The V call is TRBV7-2, the J call TRBJ1-1; D gene ambiguous. The CDR3 length is 14 residues. The ends were cut back, 5 bases at V and 8 bases at J, with 18 bases in the middle. Germline CDR1 SGHTA, CDR2 FQGNSA. The CDR3 coding sequence is TGTGCCAGCAGCCCAATGATGCTACGGGAAGAAGCTTTCTTT. This gives the protein CASSPMMLREEAFF.

This chain connects TRBV27 to TRBJ2-7, with 11 nucleotides matching TRBD2. V gave up 8 bases and J gave up 2 bases; unmatched junction bases: 11. Germline V lookup: CDR1 MNHEY, CDR2 SMNVEV (reference sequence). The CDR3 length is 16 residues. This CDR3 is CASFNPIAGGTYEQYF. CDR3 in DNA: TGTGCCAGCTTCAACCCGATAGCGGGGGGGACCTACGAGCAGTACTTC.

This chain joins TRBV5-1 and TRBJ1-3; TRBD1 might be the D (6 bases). Trimming left V 4 bases short and J 4 bases short, with 12 bases between. Germline CDR1 SGHRS, CDR2 YFSETQ. This CDR3 comprises 14 residues. The CDR3 reads CASSRDNQGNTIYF. In DNA form, the CDR3 reads TGCGCCAGCAGCCGGGACAATCAGGGAAACACCATATATTTT.

This chain joins TRBV10-2 and TRBJ2-3; weak D call: TRBD2 (6 bases). The CDR3 is 18 residues long. Per the germline V gene, CDR1 is WSHSY and CDR2 is SAAADI. V lost 3 bases, J lost 1 base, and 20 bases lay in between. The CDR3 is CASSDPFGAGRGTDTQYF. The CDR3 DNA is TGCGCCAGCAGTGACCCTTTTGGGGCGGGGCGGGGCACAGATACGCAGTATTTT.